These T cell receptor beta chains were read from a single sample in a study of blood T cell repertoires in COVID-19. Data came from immunoSEQ multiplex PCR; TCRdb stores just in-frame clones and leaves some out. The sample consists of 350,000 to 400,000 clones, 70% to 90% of them appearing once. The specimen was PBMCs or T cells enriched from blood (not recorded which). Receptors originate from a woman aged 25 to 39 with acute COVID-19. Both conserved end residues are part of each CDR3. Fields, in order: D gene, clone size, J gene, V gene, CDR3 protein, CDR3 DNA. D genes are given only for firm matches. Rows give clone size only sometimes, using once, few, many, or a class for an expanded clone.

>TRBD1|.|TRBJ1-5|TRBV10-3
CAISPGTGRNQPQHF
TGTGCCATCAGTCCCGGGACAGGGAGAAATCAGCCCCAGCATTTT
>TRBD2|.|TRBJ2-1|TRBV6-1
CASSGLAGGDDYNEQFF
TGTGCCAGCAGTGGACTAGCGGGGGGTGACGACTACAATGAGCAGTTCTTC
>TRBD1|few|TRBJ1-1|TRBV30
CAWRGQGRNTEAFF
TGTGCCTGGAGGGGACAGGGGCGGAACACTGAAGCTTTCTTT
>.|.|TRBJ1-1|TRBV7-8
CASSLETARAFF
TGTGCCAGCAGCTTAGAGACAGCGAGGGCTTTCTTT
>.|.|TRBJ1-2|TRBV6-2/TRBV6-3
CASSNPQGIPGYTF
TGTGCCAGCAGTAACCCCCAGGGAATCCCCGGCTACACCTTC
>TRBD2|.|TRBJ2-2|TRBV3-1/TRBV3-2
CASSHTAGTSGGRGPGELFF
TGTGCCAGCAGCCATACGGCAGGGACTAGCGGGGGACGTGGGCCCGGGGAGCTGTTTTTT
>.|.|TRBJ2-7|TRBV7-2
CASSLRDSSLDEQYF
TGTGCCAGCAGCCTACGGGACTCCTCTCTCGACGAGCAGTACTTC
>TRBD1|.|TRBJ1-3|TRBV18
CASGQGISGNTIYF
TGTGCCAGCGGACAGGGAATTTCTGGAAACACCATATATTTT
>.|.|TRBJ1-2|TRBV7-8
CASSFASGDDLYGYTF
TGTGCCAGTAGCTTTGCATCAGGGGACGATCTCTATGGCTACACCTTC
>.|.|TRBJ2-2|TRBV4-1
CASSQGSGFTGELFF
TGCGCCAGCAGCCAAGGATCAGGGTTCACCGGGGAGCTGTTTTTT
>.|.|TRBJ2-1|TRBV3-1/TRBV3-2
CASSRFIGAYNEQFF
TGTGCCAGCAGCCGATTCATCGGGGCCTACAATGAGCAGTTCTTC
>.|.|TRBJ2-6|TRBV30
CAWSVGGSGANVLTF
TGTGCCTGGAGTGTAGGAGGCTCTGGGGCCAACGTCCTGACTTTC
>TRBD1|.|TRBJ2-7|TRBV24-1
CATGQGGSYEQYF
TGTGCCACCGGACAGGGGGGATCCTACGAGCAGTACTTC
>TRBD2|.|TRBJ2-7|TRBV10-2
CASSVGGGINEQYF
TGCGCCAGCAGTGTTGGCGGGGGTATAAACGAGCAGTACTTC
>TRBD1|.|TRBJ2-1|TRBV7-2
CASSLEWAPGQGSYNEQFF
TGTGCCAGCAGCTTAGAGTGGGCCCCCGGACAGGGCTCCTACAATGAGCAGTTCTTC
>TRBD1|.|TRBJ2-7|TRBV18
CASSPPPGTGGNEQYF
TGTGCCAGCTCACCACCTCCCGGGACAGGGGGCAACGAGCAGTACTTC
>TRBD1|.|TRBJ1-3|TRBV7-2
CASSPGTGAANTIYF
TGTGCCAGCAGCCCCGGGACAGGGGCTGCAAACACCATATATTTT
>.|.|TRBJ2-7|TRBV5-1
CASSLVPDSGYEQYF
TGCGCCAGCAGCTTGGTTCCCGATTCCGGCTACGAGCAGTACTTC
>TRBD1|.|TRBJ1-2|TRBV30
CAWTRDRMIYGYTF
TGTGCCTGGACTAGGGACAGAATGATCTATGGCTACACCTTC
>TRBD2|.|TRBJ2-1|TRBV7-2
CASSLGGTAVAEQFF
TGTGCCAGCAGCCTCGGGGGGACGGCCGTGGCTGAGCAGTTCTTC
>.|few|TRBJ1-1|TRBV5-6
CASSLETGHPNTEAFF
TGTGCCAGCAGCTTGGAGACCGGACACCCGAACACTGAAGCTTTCTTT
>TRBD1|.|TRBJ1-1|TRBV9
CASSTGTATEAFF
TGTGCCAGCTCGACAGGGACCGCCACTGAAGCTTTCTTT
>TRBD1|few|TRBJ1-2|TRBV4-1
CASSQADRGRGGYTF
TGCGCCAGCAGCCAAGCCGACAGGGGAAGAGGTGGCTACACCTTC
>.|.|TRBJ1-1|TRBV29-1
CSVSFAGTLTEAFF
TGCAGCGTTTCCTTTGCCGGGACACTCACTGAAGCTTTCTTT
>.|.|TRBJ2-2|TRBV19
CASSIGGGELFF
TGTGCCAGTAGTATCGGCGGCGGGGAGCTGTTTTTT
>TRBD1|.|TRBJ2-3|TRBV11-3
CASSFRGDTQYF
TGTGCCAGCAGCTTCAGGGGGGATACGCAGTATTTT
>.|.|TRBJ1-3|TRBV27
CASSSPRGGGNTIYF
TGTGCCAGCAGTTCCCCTAGGGGGGGAGGAAACACCATATATTTT
>.|.|TRBJ2-1|TRBV5-5
CASSSILGQYNEQFF
TGTGCCAGCAGCTCCATACTCGGACAGTACAATGAGCAGTTCTTC
>.|.|TRBJ1-5|TRBV18
CASSPQHDSLDQPQHF
TGTGCCAGCTCACCACAGCACGACAGTCTCGATCAGCCCCAGCATTTT
>.|.|TRBJ1-1|TRBV21-1
CASSNPNRGNVFF
TGTGCCAGCAGCAACCCGAACAGGGGAAATGTTTTCTTT
>.|.|TRBJ1-3|TRBV2
CASRRHAYRDSGNTIYF
TGTGCCAGCAGAAGACACGCCTACAGGGACTCTGGAAACACCATATATTTT
>.|.|TRBJ2-7|TRBV3-1/TRBV3-2
CASSQVTGSYEQYF
TGTGCCAGCAGCCAAGTTACAGGCTCCTACGAGCAGTACTTC
>.|.|TRBJ1-3|TRBV23-1
CASSLSSSGNTIYF
TGCGCCAGCAGTCTCTCCAGCTCTGGAAACACCATATATTTT
>TRBD1|.|TRBJ1-4|TRBV5-1
CASSSGQGATNEKLFF
TGCGCCAGCAGCTCAGGACAGGGGGCCACTAATGAAAAACTGTTTTTT
>.|.|TRBJ2-7|TRBV3-1/TRBV3-2
CASSPRGSYEQYF
TGTGCCAGCAGCCCTAGGGGGTCCTACGAGCAGTACTTC
>TRBD1|.|TRBJ2-7|TRBV24-1
CATSVGGQGTGEQYF
TGTGCCACCAGTGTAGGGGGACAGGGGACTGGCGAGCAGTACTTC
>TRBD2|.|TRBJ2-5|TRBV2
CASSPSYSSGVETQYF
TGTGCCAGCAGTCCCTCCTATTCTAGCGGGGTGGAGACCCAGTACTTC
>.|.|TRBJ2-3|TRBV20-1
CSASPGQQEGDTQYF
TGCAGTGCTAGTCCAGGTCAGCAAGAGGGAGATACGCAGTATTTT
>TRBD1|.|TRBJ1-2|TRBV5-1
CASSLVQGASHNGYTF
TGCGCCAGCAGCTTGGTCCAGGGGGCTTCACATAATGGCTACACCTTC
>.|.|TRBJ1-2|TRBV6-4
CASRRDSLSNYGYTF
TGTGCCAGCAGGAGAGACAGCCTTTCTAACTATGGCTACACCTTC
>TRBD2|.|TRBJ2-1|TRBV6-4
CASSLNTRSGGEQFF
TGTGCCAGCAGTTTAAATACTCGGTCGGGAGGGGAGCAGTTCTTC
>.|.|TRBJ2-1|TRBV19
CASTPNSGLTYNEQFF
TGTGCCAGTACCCCCAATAGCGGCCTAACCTACAATGAGCAGTTCTTC
>.|few|TRBJ1-1|TRBV7-6
CASSLAPLWPEAFF
TGTGCCAGCAGCTTAGCACCCTTGTGGCCTGAAGCTTTCTTT
>.|.|TRBJ2-7|TRBV6-5
CASSTSYEQYF
TGTGCCAGCAGTACAAGTTACGAGCAGTACTTC
>.|.|TRBJ1-1|TRBV2
CASITQGTMNTEAFF
TGTGCCAGCATCACACAGGGTACCATGAACACTGAAGCTTTCTTT
>TRBD1|.|TRBJ1-5|TRBV10-3
CAINSGQQNQPQHF
TGTGCCATCAATTCGGGACAGCAAAATCAGCCCCAGCATTTT
>TRBD1|.|TRBJ2-7|TRBV3-1/TRBV3-2
CASSQRGQSNEQYF
TGTGCCAGCAGCCAAAGGGGACAGTCCAACGAGCAGTACTTC
>TRBD2|few|TRBJ2-7|TRBV18
CASSGGSHEQYF
TGTGCCAGCTCGGGGGGGTCACACGAGCAGTACTTC
>TRBD1|.|TRBJ2-7|TRBV6-5
CASSSRDRGSYEQYF
TGTGCCAGCAGTTCCCGGGACAGGGGATCCTACGAGCAGTACTTC
>.|.|TRBJ2-2|TRBV24-1
CATSRLYTGELFF
TGTGCCACCAGCCGACTCTACACCGGGGAGCTGTTTTTT
>.|.|TRBJ1-4|TRBV7-9
CASSSTGQEKLFF
TGTGCCAGCAGCAGCACAGGCCAAGAAAAACTGTTTTTT
>.|once|TRBJ2-7|TRBV5-6
CASSLVGSLVEQYF
TGTGCCAGCAGCTTGGTCGGTTCCTTGGTCGAGCAGTACTTC
>.|.|TRBJ1-1|TRBV5-5
CASRWGIGVGTEAFF
TGTGCCAGCAGGTGGGGCATTGGGGTAGGGACTGAAGCTTTCTTT
>TRBD2|.|TRBJ2-1|TRBV14
CASSAYRGGTYNEQFF
TGTGCCAGCAGCGCGTATCGGGGGGGAACCTACAATGAGCAGTTCTTC